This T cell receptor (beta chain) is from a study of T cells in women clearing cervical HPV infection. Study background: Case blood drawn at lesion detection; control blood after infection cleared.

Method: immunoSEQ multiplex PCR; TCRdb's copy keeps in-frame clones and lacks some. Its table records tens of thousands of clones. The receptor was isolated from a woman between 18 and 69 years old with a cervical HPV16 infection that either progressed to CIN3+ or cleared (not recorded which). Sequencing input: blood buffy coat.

CDR3 loop: CASSPSGQANYGQYF. Partial CDR3 DNA: TGTGCCAGCTCACCGAGTGGACAGGCGAACTATGGT. V is TRBV18 and J is TRBJ2-4, with 7 bases identical to TRBD1. The CDR3 end lies 3 residues beyond the end of the read and is filled in from the germline J gene. Germline values: CDR1 KGHSH, CDR2 LQKENI. The CDR3 runs to 15 residues.